A selection of T cell receptor beta chains follows, all from one sample in a study of cytomegalovirus exposure and HLA in healthy donors. Sequencing used immunoSEQ multiplex PCR; TCRdb keeps in-frame clones, though not all of them. The sample consists of 100,000 to 150,000 clones, around 94% of them appearing once. Sequencing input: PBMCs. The receptors were gathered from a woman younger than 30 in good health and CMV-seronegative. The CDR3 runs from the conserved cysteine through the conserved F or W. The order of the fields is clone size, V gene, J gene, D gene, CDR3 DNA, CDR3 protein. The D gene is left open where the match is weak. Not every row has a clone size; where given, it reads once, few, many or a size class.

>.|TRBV28|TRBJ1-2|.
TGTGCCAGCATCCTAAACTCGGACAGTCTCCCTACCTTC
CASILNSDSLPTF
>few|TRBV25-1|TRBJ2-1|TRBD2
TGTGCCAGCAGTGGACTAGCGCCTCCGGATGAGCAGTTCTTC
CASSGLAPPDEQFF
>.|TRBV27|TRBJ2-3|TRBD1
TGTGCCAGCAGACCCGGGACAGGACCGTTAGATACGCAGTATTTT
CASRPGTGPLDTQYF
>.|TRBV19|TRBJ2-5|.
TGTGCCAGTAGTAGACAGGGGAGCGGGGCAGAGACCCAGTACTTC
CASSRQGSGAETQYF
>.|TRBV7-9|TRBJ1-4|.
TGTGCCAGCAGCTTAGCCACAGCTCTCGAAAAACTGTTTTTT
CASSLATALEKLFF
>.|TRBV7-3|TRBJ2-1|TRBD2
TGTGCCAGCAGCTTAGGTCTAGCGGGACCAAGGAATGAGCAGTTCTTC
CASSLGLAGPRNEQFF
>.|TRBV7-8|TRBJ1-4|TRBD1
TGTGCCAGCAGCGGTCAGGGGGCATTTGGTGAAAAACTGTTTTTT
CASSGQGAFGEKLFF
>.|TRBV7-2|TRBJ1-5|TRBD1
TGTGCCAGCAGCGACCGCGGGACAGGAGAAAATCAGCCCCAGCATTTT
CASSDRGTGENQPQHF
>.|TRBV11-2|TRBJ2-1|.
TGTGCCAGCAGCGCCGTAGGGGGGGAGACTGGCAATGAGCAGTTCTTC
CASSAVGGETGNEQFF
>.|TRBV7-9|TRBJ2-2|.
TGTGCCAGCAGCATTCGCCGGGGTTACACCGGGGAGCTGTTTTTT
CASSIRRGYTGELFF
>.|TRBV28|TRBJ2-3|.
TGTGCCAGCCATCTCTCAGCAGGGGGCACAGATACGCAGTATTTT
CASHLSAGGTDTQYF
>.|TRBV11-2|TRBJ2-7|.
TGTGCCAGCAGCTTAGAGGGGGCCCGGAGCTCCTACGAGCAGTACTTC
CASSLEGARSSYEQYF
>.|TRBV5-1|TRBJ2-1|TRBD2
TGCGCCAGCAGCTTGGGGACTAGCGGGAGTGATGAGCAGTTCTTC
CASSLGTSGSDEQFF
>.|TRBV5-6|TRBJ2-5|.
TGTGCCAGCAGCTTGGACAGCCAAGAGACCCAGTACTTC
CASSLDSQETQYF
>.|TRBV27|TRBJ2-7|.
TGTGCCAGCAGTTCCCCCGGGACACTCCTCGGCGAGCAGTACTTC
CASSSPGTLLGEQYF